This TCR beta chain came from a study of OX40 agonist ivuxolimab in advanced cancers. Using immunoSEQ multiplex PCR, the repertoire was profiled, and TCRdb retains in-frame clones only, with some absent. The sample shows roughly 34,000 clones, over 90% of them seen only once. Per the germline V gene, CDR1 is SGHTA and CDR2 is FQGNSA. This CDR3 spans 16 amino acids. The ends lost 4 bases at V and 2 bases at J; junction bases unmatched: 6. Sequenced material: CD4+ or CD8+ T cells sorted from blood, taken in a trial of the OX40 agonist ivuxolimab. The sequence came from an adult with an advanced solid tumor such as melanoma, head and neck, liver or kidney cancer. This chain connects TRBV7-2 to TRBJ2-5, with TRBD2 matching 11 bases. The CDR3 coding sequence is TGTGCCAGCAGCTCTTTAGCGGGAGGGGGTCAAGAGACCCAGTACTTC. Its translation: CASSSLAGGGQETQYF. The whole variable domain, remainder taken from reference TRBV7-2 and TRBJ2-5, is GAGVSQSPSNKVTEKGKDVELRCDPISGHTALYWYRQSLGQGLEFLIYFQGNSAPDKSGLPSDRFSAERTGGSVSTLTIQRTQQEDSAVYLCASSSLAGGGQETQYFGPGTRLLVL.